The 27 T cell receptor beta chains reported below all come from one sample, sequenced in a study of siplizumab effects on memory and regulatory T cells. Only in-frame clones appear in the TCRdb table, and some are missing; sequencing was by immunoSEQ multiplex PCR. This table holds some 100,000 clones, about 90% found once. Material for sequencing was Tregs sorted from blood. The receptors derive from a human donor in good health.

The rearrangement uses TRBV5-8 and TRBJ2-5, with TRBD1 matching 10 bases. Germline lookup yields CDR1 SGHTS and CDR2 YDEGEE. The ends lost 4 bases at V and 5 bases at J; junction bases unmatched: 14. The CDR3 runs to 17 residues. The CDR3 bases are TGTGCCAGCAGCCTTGGACAGGGGGGTTTTCGTACGGAGACCCAGTACTTC. The encoded protein is CASSLGQGGFRTETQYF. Drawing the rest from reference TRBV5-8 and TRBJ2-5, the complete variable domain is EAGVTQSPTHLIKTRGQQATLRCSPISGHTSVYWYQQALGLGLQFLLWYDEGEERNRGNFPPRFSGRQFPNYSSELNVNALELEDSALYLCASSLGQGGFRTETQYFGPGTRLLVL.

V is TRBV5-1 and J is TRBJ2-5; 8 bases map to TRBD2. After removal of 2 bases from V and 5 bases from J, the junction contained 14 bases not matched to a gene. This CDR3 contains 17 residues. CDR1 SGHRS and CDR2 YFSETQ come from the germline V gene. The CDR3 here is CASSLSKVAGIGETQYF. The DNA for the CDR3 is TGCGCCAGCAGCTTAAGTAAAGTAGCGGGAATCGGGGAGACCCAGTACTTC.

The chain combines TRBV6-1 with TRBJ2-7; D remains unclear. The V and J ends lost 4 bases and 6 bases respectively, with 13 bases between them. The CDR3 consists of 13 residues. Germline CDR1 and CDR2: MNHNS and SASEGT. CDR3 amino acids: CASSVEWNGEQYF. CDR3 nucleotide sequence: TGTGCCAGCAGTGTGGAGTGGAACGGCGAGCAGTACTTC.

The CDR3 nucleotides read TGTGCCAGCCCCACACCCCAGGAGGGAGTAGTGCAGTACTTC. Translating it yields CASPTPQEGVVQYF. V usage is TRBV28 and J usage is TRBJ2-7, with a possible D match to TRBD2 (6 bases). Trimming cost V 8 bases and J 9 bases, with 23 bases left between them. Germline CDR1 and CDR2: MDHEN and SYDVKM. The CDR3 consists of 14 residues. Full variable domain (missing parts from reference TRBV28 and TRBJ2-7): DVKVTQSSRYLVKRTGEKVFLECVQDMDHENMFWYRQDPGLGLRLIYFSYDVKMKEKGDIPEGYSVSREKKERFSLILESASTNQTSMYLCASPTPQEGVVQYFGPGTRLTVT.

The chain is built from TRBV7-2 and TRBJ2-5, with 16 bases matching TRBD2. The CDR3 has 16 residues. Germline V gene sequence: CDR1 SGHTA, CDR2 FQGNSA. The V gene end was trimmed by 3 bases and the J gene end by 2 bases; junction bases not matched to a gene: 0. In nucleotides, the CDR3 is TGTGCCAGCAGCTTGGGACTAGCGGGAGGGCAAGAGACCCAGTACTTC. It translates to CASSLGLAGGQETQYF.

The chain combines TRBV10-1 with TRBJ1-5; D possibly corresponds to TRBD1 (6 bases). Germline-derived CDR1 and CDR2 are WNHNN and SYGVQD (reference sequence). This CDR3 spans 16 amino acids. Trimming left V 2 bases short and J 5 bases short, with 16 bases between. DNA of the CDR3: TGCGCCAGCAGTGAGGGGGAGTACAGGGCGTATCAGCCCCAGCATTTT. Its protein product is CASSEGEYRAYQPQHF.

This clone appeared a single time. The rearrangement links TRBV27 to TRBJ2-5; D ambiguous. Per the germline V gene, CDR1 is MNHEY and CDR2 is SMNVEV (reference sequence). The CDR3 covers 14 residues. V gave up 3 bases and J gave up 5 bases, with 13 bases separating them. CDR3 sequence reads: CASSFTGWSETQYF. CDR3 bases: TGTGCCAGCAGTTTCACCGGCTGGTCGGAGACCCAGTACTTC.

This chain joins TRBV6-5 and TRBJ2-5; 9 bases are shared with TRBD2. Germline loops: CDR1 MNHEY, CDR2 SVGAGI. Trimming cost V 0 bases and J 5 bases; bases outside gene matches: 7. This CDR3 spans 16 amino acids. CDR3 sequence (DNA): TGTGCCAGCAGTTACTCCAATCTAGCGGGGCAGGAGACCCAGTACTTC. It specifies CASSYSNLAGQETQYF.

The chain uses TRBV9 and TRBJ2-3, with D hard to call. CDR1 and CDR2 (germline): SGDLS, YYNGEE. This CDR3 comprises 12 residues. Trimming removed 4 bases at V and 6 bases at J, with 9 bases between. Here the CDR3 reads CASSPNADTQYF. DNA of the CDR3: TGTGCCAGCAGCCCCAACGCGGATACGCAGTATTTT.

CDR3 region: CASKYRGDSTEAFF. The CDR3 nucleotides are TGTGCCAGCAAATACCGAGGGGATAGCACTGAAGCTTTCTTT. V gene TRBV6-1 combines with J gene TRBJ1-1; D is perhaps TRBD1 (5 bases). The V and J ends lost 7 bases and 4 bases respectively, with 16 bases between them. Germline-derived CDR1 and CDR2 are MNHNS and SASEGT. CDR3 length: 14 residues.

The chain recombines TRBV10-1 with TRBJ2-2; unclear D gene. The CDR3 loop spans 14 amino acids. Trimming stripped 3 bases from V and 6 bases from J, with 11 bases between. Germline V lookup: CDR1 WNHNN, CDR2 SYGVQD (reference sequence). Here the CDR3 DNA reads TGCGCCAGCAGTGAATCGGACCGAGCCGGGGAGCTGTTTTTT. This gives the protein CASSESDRAGELFF.

V and J are TRBV11-2 and TRBJ2-1, with 8 bases that match TRBD1. The CDR3 has 17 residues. V lost 1 base to trimming and J lost 3 bases; unmatched junction nucleotides: 8. Germline CDR1 is SGHAT and CDR2 is FQNNGV. In DNA form, the CDR3 reads TGTGCCAGCAGCTTAGCCACCGGGACAGGAGGCTACAATGAGCAGTTCTTC. Encoded protein: CASSLATGTGGYNEQFF.

This clone qualifies as medium-sized (0.01 to 0.1%). This rearrangement joins TRBV19 to TRBJ2-3; D not resolved. The CDR3 sequence is 16 residues long. Deletions cut 7 bases from V and 7 bases from J, with 24 bases between. The V gene's germline CDR1 is LNHDA and CDR2 SQIVND (reference sequence). For the CDR3, the DNA is TGTGCCAGTAATTCCTGGACCCAGAAGAATGGGAATACGCAGTATTTT. Residues: CASNSWTQKNGNTQYF.

V and J are TRBV7-3 and TRBJ2-3; 15 bases align to TRBD2. The CDR3 consists of 16 residues. The germline V gene has CDR1 SGHTA and CDR2 FQGTGA. J gave up 5 bases and V 5 bases, and 5 bases lay outside the gene matches. CDR3 sequence reads: CASSRTSGRAIDTQYF. The DNA of the CDR3 is TGTGCCAGCAGCCGGACTAGCGGGAGGGCCATAGATACGCAGTATTTT.

The chain has TRBV4-1 and TRBJ2-7; D gene uncertain. Trimming shortened V by 4 bases and J by 6 bases, and 16 bases separated the two germline ends. The V gene's germline CDR1 is MGHRA and CDR2 YSYEKL. This CDR3 region has 14 residues. CDR3 coding DNA: TGCGCCAGCAGCCCCCCCCGAGGTGCGCGCGAGCAGTACTTC. Translated, it gives CASSPPRGAREQYF.

Only one count was recorded for this clone. The chain combines TRBV5-1 with TRBJ2-3; the match to TRBD2 covers 7 bases. V was clipped by 0 bases and J by 2 bases; unmatched bases: 3. Per germline, CDR1 SGHRS and CDR2 YFSETQ. This CDR3 is 15 amino acids long. This CDR3 reads CASSLAGGYTDTQYF. The CDR3 nucleotides read TGCGCCAGCAGCTTGGCCGGGGGGTACACAGATACGCAGTATTTT.

The chain recombines TRBV27 with TRBJ2-7; 7 nucleotides agree with TRBD2. With 5 bases clipped from V and 3 bases from J, the junction kept 7 bases outside the gene matches. The V gene's germline CDR1 is MNHEY and CDR2 SMNVEV (reference sequence). This CDR3 is 14 amino acids long. CDR3 bases: TGTGCCAGCAGTCAACGACTAGCCCACTACGAGCAGTACTTC. Amino acids: CASSQRLAHYEQYF.

V usage is TRBV7-6 and J usage is TRBJ2-5; maybe TRBD1 (6 bases). Trimming shortened V by 1 base and J by 5 bases, and 11 bases separated the two germline ends. Per the germline V gene, CDR1 is SGHVS and CDR2 is FNYEAQ. The CDR3 contains 14 residues. This CDR3 is CASSLDPGVETQYF. CDR3 in DNA: TGTGCCAGCAGCTTAGATCCAGGGGTGGAGACCCAGTACTTC. The whole variable domain, filled in from reference TRBV7-6 and TRBJ2-5, reads GAGVSQSPRYKVTKRGQDVALRCDPISGHVSLYWYRQALGQGPEFLTYFNYEAQQDKSGLPNDRFSAERPEGSISTLTIQRTEQRDSAMYRCASSLDPGVETQYFGPGTRLLVL.

The V gene is TRBV6-6, the J gene TRBJ2-2; D is perhaps TRBD2 (6 bases). CDR3 length: 16 amino acids. V lost 8 bases and J lost 0, with 16 bases in between. Germline V gene sequence: CDR1 MNHNY, CDR2 SVGAGI (reference sequence). The CDR3 spells CASRRREGTNTGELFF. CDR3 nucleotides: TGTGCCAGCCGTCGGCGGGAAGGTACGAACACCGGGGAGCTGTTTTTT.

The chain is built from TRBV20-1 and TRBJ2-3; unclear D gene. CDR1 DFQATT and CDR2 SNEGSKA come from the germline V gene (reference sequence). Trimming stripped 6 bases from V and 6 bases from J, with 10 bases between. The CDR3 runs 11 residues. CDR3 amino acids: CSASPGDTQYF. The CDR3 region has the DNA TGCAGTGCCAGTCCTGGGGATACGCAGTATTTT.

The rearrangement uses TRBV2 and TRBJ2-5; 9 nucleotides match TRBD2. V gave up 4 bases and J gave up 5 bases; unmatched junction bases: 14. The CDR3 totals 17 residues. Germline V gene sequence: CDR1 SNHLY, CDR2 FYNNEI. The CDR3 sequence is CASSVLRAGGLPETQYF. Written as DNA, the CDR3 is TGTGCCAGCAGTGTCTTACGGGCGGGAGGGTTGCCGGAGACCCAGTACTTC.

CDR3 residues: CASSGMGLAGGPGTGELFF. In DNA form, the CDR3 reads TGTGCCAGCAGTGGCATGGGACTAGCGGGAGGGCCTGGGACCGGGGAGCTGTTTTTT. The rearrangement links TRBV6-4 to TRBJ2-2, with 16 bases lining up with TRBD2. This CDR3 region has 19 residues. The trim removed 4 bases at V and 5 bases at J, leaving 10 bases unmatched. Germline CDR1 is MRHNA and CDR2 is SNTAGT.

The rearrangement uses TRBV10-1 and TRBJ2-1, with TRBD2 identical over 13 bases. The junction had 17 bases not matched to a gene; V was cut back by 3 bases and J by 9 bases. Germline V lookup: CDR1 WNHNN, CDR2 SYGVQD (reference sequence). CDR3 length: 19 amino acids. CDR3 residues: CASSEGGYWTSGSSFEQFF. Written as DNA, the CDR3 is TGCGCCAGCAGTGAAGGTGGTTATTGGACTAGCGGGAGCTCTTTTGAGCAGTTCTTC.

As for this clone: Other DNA variants within this sample encode the same CDR3. This rearrangement joins TRBV5-1 to TRBJ2-5, with TRBD2 matching 9 bases. This CDR3 comprises 15 residues. The junction had 4 bases not matched to a gene; V was cut back by 2 bases and J by 2 bases. The germline V gene encodes CDR1 SGHRS and CDR2 YFSETQ. This CDR3 is CASSLVLAGQETQYF. For the CDR3, the DNA is TGCGCCAGCAGCTTAGTCCTAGCGGGGCAAGAGACCCAGTACTTC. Full variable domain (remainder filled in from reference TRBV5-1 and TRBJ2-5): KAGVTQTPRYLIKTRGQQVTLSCSPISGHRSVSWYQQTPGQGLQFLFEYFSETQRNKGNFPGRFSGRQFSNSRSEMNVSTLELGDSALYLCASSLVLAGQETQYFGPGTRLLVL.

The gene calls are TRBV7-9 and TRBJ1-5; the D gene is possibly TRBD1 (5 bases). The germline CDR1 and CDR2 sequences are SEHNR and FQNEAQ (reference sequence). The V end lost 2 bases, the J end lost 5 bases, and 7 bases lay between the germline ends. This CDR3 has 13 residues. CDR3 protein: CASSLKGDQPQHF. Written as DNA, the CDR3 is TGTGCCAGCAGCTTAAAAGGGGATCAGCCCCAGCATTTT. Full variable domain (remainder filled in from reference TRBV7-9 and TRBJ1-5): DTGVSQNPRHKITKRGQNVTFRCDPISEHNRLYWYRQTLGQGPEFLTYFQNEAQLEKSRLLSDRFSAERPKGSFSTLEIQRTEQGDSAMYLCASSLKGDQPQHFGDGTRLSIL.

The chain recombines TRBV7-3 with TRBJ2-6, with D possibly TRBD1 on 6 matching bases. Germline V gene sequence: CDR1 SGHTA, CDR2 FQGTGA. V lost 5 bases to trimming and J lost 3 bases, with 11 bases between them. The CDR3 has 15 amino acids. The CDR3 sequence is CASSPNRVGANVLTF. The CDR3 nucleotides are TGTGCCAGCAGCCCGAACAGGGTTGGGGCCAACGTCCTGACTTTC.

This sequence joins TRBV10-3 and TRBJ2-7; 8 bases are a match to TRBD1. The CDR3 covers 13 residues. CDR1 is ENHRY and CDR2 is SYGVKD in the germline V gene. Unmatched junction bases numbered 5, after V lost 7 bases and J lost 3 bases. CDR3 in amino acids: CAINGQGVYEQYF. CDR3 bases: TGTGCCATCAATGGACAGGGAGTCTACGAGCAGTACTTC.